The 7 T cell receptor beta chains given below trace back to one sample, sequenced in a study of chemoradiotherapy in HPV16-positive cancers (dated by TCRdb to 2021 to 2024). The library was obtained by the immunoSEQ multiplex PCR assay. In its TCRdb copy, this immuneACCESS table keeps in-frame sequences only and misses some clones. Where compared with another copy, unresolved V genes explain less than half of these, and the others have no known cause. This sample gives 650 to 750 clones in total; 85% to 90% of them show up just once. About 5% of the sample is in the top ten clones. The input for sequencing was tumor tissue, taken from a patient who underwent chemoradiotherapy. These TCRs come from a human donor with HPV-associated anogenital cancer.

The genes are TRBV5-1 and TRBJ2-5; D gene unclear. This CDR3 comprises 13 residues. Deletions cut 1 base from V and 5 bases from J, with 9 bases between. Germline CDR1 reads SGHRS; CDR2 reads YFSETQ. DNA for the CDR3: TGCGCCAGCAGCTTGAAAGGTGTGGAGACCCAGTACTTC. Protein: CASSLKGVETQYF.

This chain connects TRBV5-5 to TRBJ1-6; tentatively, D is TRBD1 (6 bases). The V end was cut by 4 bases, the J end by 12 bases, with 17 bases between. The CDR3 runs 14 residues. The germline gives CDR1 SGHKS, CDR2 YYEKEE (reference sequence). In nucleotides, the CDR3 is TGTGCCAGCAGCCATCCGACAGGAATGGTACCCCTCCACTTT. Its translation is CASSHPTGMVPLHF.

This chain uses TRBV11-2 with TRBJ1-2, with D unclear. Germline V lookup: CDR1 SGHAT, CDR2 FQNNGV. V was clipped by 10 bases and J by 2 bases, with 11 bases between them. This CDR3 has 12 residues. The CDR3 reads CATQERNYGYTF. For the CDR3, the DNA is TGTGCCACCCAAGAAAGGAACTATGGCTACACCTTC.

The chain recombines TRBV18 with TRBJ1-2; D gene unclear. The germline V gene encodes CDR1 KGHSH and CDR2 LQKENI. CDR3 length: 14 amino acids. Between the trimmed V and J ends, which lost 1 base and 8 bases, there was a span of 14 bases. The CDR3 sequence is CASSPLVGLEGYTF. CDR3 sequence (DNA): TGTGCCAGCTCACCACTCGTAGGGTTGGAAGGCTACACCTTC.

The chain combines TRBV10-1 with TRBJ1-5; D gene ambiguous. There are 12 residues in the CDR3. With 0 bases removed from V and 7 bases from J, the gap between germline ends came to 4 bases. Germline-derived CDR1 and CDR2 are WNHNN and SYGVQD (reference sequence). Written as DNA, the CDR3 is TGCGCCAGCAGTGAGTCGAACCAGCCCCAGCATTTT. This translates into CASSESNQPQHF.

The V and J genes are TRBV2 and TRBJ2-1, with 9 bases identical to TRBD2. Per germline, CDR1 SNHLY and CDR2 FYNNEI. The CDR3 is made up of 13 amino acids. With 7 bases clipped from V and 12 bases from J, the junction kept 10 bases outside the gene matches. CDR3 in DNA: TGTGCCAGCATGGTCGCTAGCGGGGCCAGGCAGTTCTTC. This encodes CASMVASGARQFF.

The rearrangement uses TRBV5-1 and TRBJ1-2; the D gene is possibly TRBD1 (5 bases). Germline assignment: CDR1 SGHRS and CDR2 YFSETQ. Between the trimmed V and J ends, which lost 5 bases and 8 bases, there was a span of 16 bases. CDR3 length equals 13 residues. DNA of the CDR3: TGCGCCAGCAGAGGGGAGGAACTCTTCGGCTACACCTTC. Translated: CASRGEELFGYTF.